The rows below give T cell receptor beta chains drawn from one sample of a study of cytomegalovirus exposure and HLA in healthy donors. Sequenced by immunoSEQ multiplex PCR; TCRdb stores in-frame clones only, minus some. The table has 150,000 to 200,000 clones, 60% to 80% seen once. Sequences were obtained from PBMCs. The receptors were gathered from a woman in her forties in good health and CMV-seropositive. Both conserved end residues are part of each CDR3. Fields, in order: D gene, J gene, V gene, clone size, CDR3 DNA, CDR3 protein. A D gene is named only where the DNA matches it firmly. Only part of the rows carry a size: once, few, many, or a class if the clone is expanded.

>-|TRBJ2-1|TRBV7-3|-
TGTGCCAGCAGCTTAAGGGACTCCTTCCCCCCAGTGGCCAATGAGCAGTTCTTC
CASSLRDSFPPVANEQFF
>TRBD1|TRBJ2-7|TRBV7-9|few
TGTGCCAGCAGCTTCGGGACAGGGGGCAGGGAGCAGTACTTC
CASSFGTGGREQYF
>-|TRBJ2-5|TRBV7-8|few
TGTGCCAGCAGCTTAGGGCAGCAAGAGACCCAGTACTTC
CASSLGQQETQYF
>TRBD2|TRBJ2-2|TRBV7-3|-
TGTGCCAGCAGACGTAGCGGGACGCAGGTGACCGGGGAGCTGTTTTTT
CASRRSGTQVTGELFF
>-|TRBJ1-1|TRBV5-8|-
TGTGCCAGCAGCTTTTCAGGGATCCCGAACACTGAAGCTTTCTTT
CASSFSGIPNTEAFF
>TRBD2|TRBJ2-1|TRBV29-1|-
TGCAGCGCCCCCGAGGGGGGACTAGCGGCGATTTACTACAATGAGCAGTTCTTC
CSAPEGGLAAIYYNEQFF
>TRBD1|TRBJ1-1|TRBV6-5|-
TGTGCCAGCAGTTGGGACAGGGACGGAACTGAAGCTTTCTTT
CASSWDRDGTEAFF
>-|TRBJ1-5|TRBV10-2|-
TGCGCCAGCAGTGCCCTCGGGGGGAATCAGCCCCAGCATTTT
CASSALGGNQPQHF
>-|TRBJ2-2|TRBV2|-
TGTGCCAGCCAATCTGACTACAGGGCGAACACCGGGGAGCTGTTTTTT
CASQSDYRANTGELFF
>-|TRBJ1-1|TRBV2|-
TGTGCCAGCAGCGGACAGACTAACACTGAAGCTTTCTTT
CASSGQTNTEAFF
>TRBD1|TRBJ2-6|TRBV5-1|-
TGCGCCAGCAGCCAGGGACAGGTGCTCTCTGGGGCCAACGTCCTGACTTTC
CASSQGQVLSGANVLTF
>TRBD2|TRBJ2-3|TRBV27|-
TGTGCCAGCAGTTTAGACCTAGCGGGATGGGATACGCAGTATTTT
CASSLDLAGWDTQYF
>TRBD2|TRBJ2-2|TRBV4-1|-
TGCGCCAGCAGCCAAGATGGCTGGCTAGCGGGAGGGCCGGGCACCGGGGAGCTGTTTTTT
CASSQDGWLAGGPGTGELFF
>-|TRBJ2-7|TRBV18|-
TGTGCCAGCTCACCCTACAGGGTTGACTCCTACGAGCAGTACTTC
CASSPYRVDSYEQYF
>-|TRBJ1-2|TRBV5-4|-
TGTGCCAGCACCTTTCCGGGGGGGGAGGGCTACACCTTC
CASTFPGGEGYTF
>TRBD1|TRBJ1-2|TRBV30|few
TGTGCCTGGAGTAACAGGGGGCTGTCGGGAACCTTC
CAWSNRGLSGTF
>TRBD1|TRBJ1-2|TRBV27|-
TGTGCCAGCAGTCCAAGGACAGGGGCACCATATGGCTACACCTTC
CASSPRTGAPYGYTF
>-|TRBJ2-1|TRBV2|few
TGTGCCAACCGCGATGAGCAGTTCTTC
CANRDEQFF
>-|TRBJ1-1|TRBV20-1|-
TGCAGTGCGCGCCAGGGGATTGAAGCTTTCTTT
CSARQGIEAFF
>-|TRBJ2-6|TRBV2|-
TGTGCCAGCAGCCAAATAGGGGCCTCTGGGGCCAACGTCCTGACTTTC
CASSQIGASGANVLTF
>-|TRBJ1-3|TRBV11-2|-
TGTGCCAGCAGCTTAGCTGAGGTACATACTAGAAACACCATATATTTT
CASSLAEVHTRNTIYF
>-|TRBJ2-2|TRBV5-1|few
TGCGCCAGCAGCTTGGGACTAGACGGCACCGGGGAGCTGTTTTTT
CASSLGLDGTGELFF